The clone carrying this T cell receptor (beta chain) was counted ten times or more. The data were taken from a study of regulatory T cells in long-lasting Graves disease. The germline gives CDR1 SGHAT, CDR2 FQNNGV. The CDR3 has 14 amino acids. Trimming at V came to 4 bases and at J to 3 bases, leaving 5 bases not matched to a gene. Arm-PCR with iRepertoire HTBI primers amplified the CDR3 regions for these TCR beta libraries. TCRdb fed the multiplex PCR reads into MiXCR, producing one record per CDR3 protein. The repertoire consists of roughly 510,000 distinct CDR3 sequences, with 16% occurring once and the leading ten covering approximately 12%. As to time point: newly diagnosed GD, antithyroid drugs for less than 3 months. The TCR library was prepared using RNA isolated from PBMCs. These records were also assigned to another study, of T cells in Graves' hyperthyroidism and ophthalmopathy.

The sequencing here drew on peripheral blood mononuclear cells (PBMCs), taken at new diagnosis, from a patient treated with antithyroid drugs. The J gene is TRBJ2-7, the V gene TRBV11-2, with 8 bases that match TRBD1. This clonotype was sampled from a man in his late teens or twenties with Graves disease. CDR3 sequence: CASSSDRGNYEQYF. CDR3 DNA sequence: TGTGCCAGCAGCTCAGACAGGGGTAACTACGAGCAGTACTTC.